One sample yielded the 20 T cell receptor beta chains listed below, sequenced in a study of blood T cell repertoires in COVID-19. Sequencing used immunoSEQ multiplex PCR; TCRdb keeps in-frame clones, though not all of them. The sample carries around 140,000 clones, approximately 80% recorded once. Sequencing used peripheral blood. These receptors were obtained from a man aged 45-65 years with acute or convalescent COVID-19.

The V call is TRBV10-2, the J call TRBJ2-2, with a tentative D call TRBD1 (6 bases). Trimming took 5 bases from V and 5 from J, leaving 15 bases between them. Per the germline V gene, CDR1 is WSHSY and CDR2 is SAAADI. CDR3 length equals 15 residues. CDR3 in DNA: TGCGCCAGCAGTCCCGGGACAAGGGGTACCGGGGAGCTGTTTTTT. Protein sequence: CASSPGTRGTGELFF.

The chain recombines TRBV2 with TRBJ2-5, with TRBD1 identical over 8 bases. V shed 8 bases, J shed 5 bases, and the junction held 10 bases outside the gene matches. This CDR3 spans 14 amino acids. The germline V gene encodes CDR1 SNHLY and CDR2 FYNNEI. CDR3 in DNA: TGTGCCAGCTTGGACCAGGGGGCTGTGGAGACCCAGTACTTC. This gives the protein CASLDQGAVETQYF.

The chain uses TRBV6-1 and TRBJ1-4; TRBD1 agrees at 7 bases. The CDR3 runs to 14 residues. The germline V gene encodes CDR1 MNHNS and CDR2 SASEGT. With V trimmed by 1 base and J by 8 bases, 4 bases remained unmatched. CDR3 region: CASSEGTGAEKLFF. CDR3 nucleotide sequence: TGTGCCAGCAGTGAAGGGACAGGAGCCGAAAAACTGTTTTTT.

This chain connects TRBV2 to TRBJ2-7, with D perhaps matching TRBD1 (6 bases). V was pared by 8 bases and J by 2 bases, with 13 bases between. Germline V lookup: CDR1 SNHLY, CDR2 FYNNEI. This CDR3 region has 13 residues. The CDR3 coding sequence is TGTGCCAGCGGATGGACAGACCCCTACGAGCAGTACTTC. As protein: CASGWTDPYEQYF.

The rearrangement uses TRBV29-1 and TRBJ1-1; 7 bases match TRBD1. Germline V gene data show CDR1 as SQVTM and CDR2 as ANQGSEA. This CDR3 is 13 amino acids long. V shed 7 bases, J shed 5 bases, and the junction held 10 bases outside the gene matches. The CDR3 DNA is TGCAGCGCCAGAAGACAGGGAGGTACTGAAGCTTTCTTT. Its translation is CSARRQGGTEAFF.

V is TRBV15 and J is TRBJ2-2; D perhaps matches TRBD2 (6 bases). V was trimmed by 3 bases and J by 2 bases, leaving 7 bases between them. Germline CDR1 LNHNV, CDR2 YYDKDF (reference sequence). The CDR3 contains 14 residues. CDR3 protein: CATSRGLNTGELFF. DNA of the CDR3: TGTGCCACCAGCAGGGGACTTAACACCGGGGAGCTGTTTTTT.

This clone has just one count. This chain connects TRBV10-1 to TRBJ1-2; the D gene is possibly TRBD1 (5 bases). The V end was cut by 0 bases, the J end by 8 bases, with 10 bases between. Germline V lookup: CDR1 WNHNN, CDR2 SYGVQD (reference sequence). CDR3 length: 13 amino acids. CDR3 amino acids: CASSESRGRGYTF. CDR3 sequence (DNA): TGCGCCAGCAGTGAGTCAAGGGGTAGAGGCTACACCTTC.

The chain uses TRBV28 and TRBJ1-2, with D possibly being TRBD1 (6 bases). V lost 6 bases and J 3 bases, leaving 17 bases between the germline ends. Germline CDR1 reads MDHEN; CDR2 reads SYDVKM. CDR3 length: 15 amino acids. In DNA, the CDR3 is TGTGCCAGCAGGGGCGGACAGATGGGTTACTATGGCTACACCTTC. It yields the protein CASRGGQMGYYGYTF.

Many counts were recorded for this clone. V is TRBV2 and J is TRBJ1-2; D possibly corresponds to TRBD1 (6 bases). Germline CDR1 reads SNHLY; CDR2 reads FYNNEI. The germline V and J ends were trimmed by 0 bases and 3 bases, with 14 bases remaining between them. The CDR3 runs to 16 residues. CDR3 nucleotides: TGTGCCAGCAGTGAAGCGGGGCAGGGGTTTGACTATGGCTACACCTTC. Translated, it gives CASSEAGQGFDYGYTF.

This chain links TRBV19 with TRBJ1-2; tentative D call: TRBD1 (6 bases). Looked up from germline, CDR1 is LNHDA and CDR2 is SQIVND (reference sequence). V shed 6 bases and J shed 8 bases, with 13 bases lying between them. There are 12 residues in the CDR3. The CDR3 here is CASRQTGIGYTF. The CDR3 coding sequence is TGTGCCAGTAGACAAACAGGGATCGGCTACACCTTC.

The chain is built from TRBV14 and TRBJ2-1; maybe TRBD2 (5 bases). The ends were cut back, 2 bases at V and 8 bases at J, with 13 bases in the middle. Germline V gene lookup returns CDR1 SGHDN and CDR2 FVKESK. The CDR3 runs to 14 residues. In nucleotides, the CDR3 is TGTGCCAGCAGCCAATCGGCAGAGGGCCATGAGCAGTTCTTC. As protein: CASSQSAEGHEQFF. The full variable domain, its missing parts supplied by reference TRBV14 and TRBJ2-1, is EAGVTQFPSHSVIEKGQTVTLRCDPISGHDNLYWYRRVMGKEIKFLLHFVKESKQDESGMPNNRFLAERTGGTYSTLKVQPAELEDSGVYFCASSQSAEGHEQFFGPGTRLTVL.

The chain carries TRBV11-2 and TRBJ1-2; a weak D match, TRBD1 (6 bases). The CDR3 runs to 16 residues. The ends were cut back, 2 bases at V and 5 bases at J, with 18 bases in the middle. The germline CDR1 and CDR2 sequences are SGHAT and FQNNGV. CDR3 in DNA: TGTGCCAGCAGCTTAAGGACCTCGGGGGGGGCTTATGGCTACACCTTC. The encoded protein is CASSLRTSGGAYGYTF.

The CDR3: CASSVASVNTEAFF. The CDR3 region has the DNA TGTGCCAGCAGCGTAGCGTCAGTGAACACTGAAGCTTTCTTT. The chain joins TRBV9 to TRBJ1-1; the D is unclear. Trimming took 0 bases from V and 0 from J, leaving 6 bases between them. The CDR3 length is 14 residues. The germline gives CDR1 SGDLS, CDR2 YYNGEE.

The chain uses TRBV21-1 and TRBJ1-5; whether TRBD1, the table's D call, matches the DNA was not checked. TRBV21-1 is a known pseudogene. There are 17 residues in the CDR3. This CDR3 is CASSRNETGGGNQPQHF. CDR3 in DNA: TGTGCCAGCAGCAGAAACGAGACAGGGGGAGGCAATCAGCCCCAGCATTTT.

Turning to this clone: This same CDR3 is encoded by further DNA sequences in the sample. The chain recombines TRBV19 with TRBJ1-2, with D possibly matching TRBD1 (6 bases). CDR1 and CDR2 from the germline V gene are LNHDA and SQIVND (reference sequence). The CDR3 runs to 13 residues. V lost 5 bases to trimming and J lost 6 bases, with 13 bases between them. The CDR3 sequence: CASSLRGGDGYTF. The CDR3 DNA reads TGTGCCAGTAGTCTCAGGGGCGGTGATGGCTACACCTTC.

V and J are TRBV27 and TRBJ1-2; 7 nucleotides match TRBD1. The J segment lost 8 bases and the V segment lost 6 bases, leaving 15 bases of the junction unmatched. Germline CDR1 is MNHEY and CDR2 is SMNVEV (reference sequence). The CDR3 contains 15 residues. CDR3 in DNA: TGTGCCAGCAGCCGAAGACAGGGAGTGGGGCCCGGCTACACCTTC. This encodes CASSRRQGVGPGYTF.

The rearrangement joins TRBV10-1 to TRBJ2-7; 9 bases line up with TRBD1. CDR3 length: 13 residues. V gave up 8 bases and J gave up 3 bases; unmatched junction bases: 5. From germline, CDR1 is WNHNN and CDR2 SYGVQD (reference sequence). Written as DNA, the CDR3 is TGCGCCAGCGGACCGGGACAGGGCTACGAGCAGTACTTC. This gives the protein CASGPGQGYEQYF.

V usage is TRBV30 and J usage is TRBJ2-2, with D possibly matching TRBD1 (5 bases). Per the germline V gene, CDR1 is GTSNPN and CDR2 is SVGIG (reference sequence). V lost 5 bases and J 6 bases, leaving 16 bases between the germline ends. The CDR3 runs to 14 residues. CDR3 sequence reads: CAWGVGQTPGELFF. CDR3 coding DNA: TGTGCCTGGGGGGTGGGGCAGACCCCCGGGGAGCTGTTTTTT.

V and J are TRBV28 and TRBJ2-3; 9 bases map to TRBD1. From germline, CDR1 is MDHEN and CDR2 SYDVKM. The V segment lost 11 bases and the J segment 7 bases; nucleotides outside the gene matches: 13. The CDR3 has 14 amino acids. The CDR3 coding sequence is TGTGCCGTACAAGACAGGGGGTTCGTACATACGCAGTATTTT. It specifies CAVQDRGFVHTQYF. The full variable domain, with the rest looked up from reference TRBV28 and TRBJ2-3, is DVKVTQSSRYLVKRTGEKVFLECVQDMDHENMFWYRQDPGLGLRLIYFSYDVKMKEKGDIPEGYSVSREKKERFSLILESASTNQTSMYLCAVQDRGFVHTQYFGPGTRLTVL.

This rearrangement joins TRBV18 to TRBJ1-2; 7 nucleotides align to TRBD1. There are 13 residues in the CDR3. The germline V gene has CDR1 KGHSH and CDR2 LQKENI. Losses at the gene ends were 4 bases for V and 6 bases for J; bases not matched to a gene: 5. CDR3 sequence reads: CASSQDREDGYTF. The CDR3 coding sequence is TGTGCCAGCTCACAAGACAGGGAAGATGGCTACACCTTC.